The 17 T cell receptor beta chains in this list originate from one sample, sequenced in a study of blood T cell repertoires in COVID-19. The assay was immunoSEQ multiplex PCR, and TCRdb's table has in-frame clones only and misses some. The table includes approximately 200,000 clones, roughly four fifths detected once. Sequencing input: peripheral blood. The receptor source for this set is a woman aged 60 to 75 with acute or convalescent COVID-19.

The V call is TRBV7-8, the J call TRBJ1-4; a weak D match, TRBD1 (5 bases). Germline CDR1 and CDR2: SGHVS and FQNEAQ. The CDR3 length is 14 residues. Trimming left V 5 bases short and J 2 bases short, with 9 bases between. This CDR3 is CASSRDSTNEKLFF. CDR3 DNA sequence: TGTGCCAGCAGCCGAGACAGTACTAATGAAAAACTGTTTTTT.

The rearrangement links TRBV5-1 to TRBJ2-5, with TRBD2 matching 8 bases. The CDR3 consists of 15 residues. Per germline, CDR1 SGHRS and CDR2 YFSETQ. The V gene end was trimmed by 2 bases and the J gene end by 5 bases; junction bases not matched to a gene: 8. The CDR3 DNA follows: TGCGCCAGCAGCTTAGCGGGGGCACGGAGGGAGACCCAGTACTTC. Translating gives CASSLAGARRETQYF.

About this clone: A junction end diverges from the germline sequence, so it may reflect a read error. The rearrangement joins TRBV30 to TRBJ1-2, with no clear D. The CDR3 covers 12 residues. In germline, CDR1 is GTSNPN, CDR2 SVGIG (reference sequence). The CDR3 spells CAWNGDTYDYTF. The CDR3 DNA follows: TGTGCCTGGAATGGTGATACCTATGACTACACCTTC.

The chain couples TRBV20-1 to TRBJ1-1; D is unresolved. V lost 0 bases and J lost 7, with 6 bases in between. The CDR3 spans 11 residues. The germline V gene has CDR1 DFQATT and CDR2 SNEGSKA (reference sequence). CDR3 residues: CSARDSIEAFF. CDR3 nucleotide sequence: TGCAGTGCTAGAGATTCCATTGAAGCTTTCTTT.

The CDR3 nucleotides read TGTGCCAGCAGCCCTTTGGACAGGCCAGGAAACACCATATATTTT. Its protein is CASSPLDRPGNTIYF. This chain joins TRBV27 and TRBJ1-3; the match to TRBD1 covers 7 bases. This CDR3 has 15 residues. The V gene end was trimmed by 6 bases and the J gene end by 4 bases; junction bases not matched to a gene: 9. Germline-derived CDR1 and CDR2 are MNHEY and SMNVEV (reference sequence).

DNA of the CDR3: TGTGCCAGCAGCTTGTTAGGCGGGGGTTATAGGGGCTACACCTTC. This sequence encodes CASSLLGGGYRGYTF. The chain joins TRBV5-4 to TRBJ1-2, with a tentative D call TRBD1 (5 bases). This CDR3 has 15 residues. Per the germline V gene, CDR1 is SGHNT and CDR2 is YYREEE (reference sequence). Trimming left V 1 base short and J 8 bases short, with 18 bases between. Looking up the rest from reference TRBV5-4 and TRBJ1-2 gives the full variable domain: ETGVTQSPTHLIKTRGQQVTLRCSSQSGHNTVSWYQQALGQGPQFIFQYYREEENGRGNFPPRFSGLQFPNYSSELNVNALELDDSALYLCASSLLGGGYRGYTFGSGTRLTVV.

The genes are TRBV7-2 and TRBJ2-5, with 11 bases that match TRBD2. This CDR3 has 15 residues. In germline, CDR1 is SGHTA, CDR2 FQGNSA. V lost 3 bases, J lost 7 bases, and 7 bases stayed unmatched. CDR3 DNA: TGTGCCAGCAGCTTGGCTAGCGGGGGGATCGGGACCCAGTACTTC. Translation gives CASSLASGGIGTQYF.

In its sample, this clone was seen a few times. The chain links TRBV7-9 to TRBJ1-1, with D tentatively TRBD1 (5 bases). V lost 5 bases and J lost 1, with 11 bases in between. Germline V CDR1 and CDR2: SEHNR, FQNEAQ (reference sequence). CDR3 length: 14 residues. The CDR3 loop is CASSQSGQNTEAFF. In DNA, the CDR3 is TGTGCCAGCAGCCAATCTGGACAGAACACTGAAGCTTTCTTT.

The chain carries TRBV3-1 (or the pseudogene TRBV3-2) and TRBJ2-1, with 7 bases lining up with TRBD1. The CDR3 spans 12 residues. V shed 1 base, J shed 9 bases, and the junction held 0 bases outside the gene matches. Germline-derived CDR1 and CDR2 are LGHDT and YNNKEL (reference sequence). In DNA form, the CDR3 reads TGTGCCAGCAGCCAAGCAGGGGGTGAGCAGTTCTTC. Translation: CASSQAGGEQFF.

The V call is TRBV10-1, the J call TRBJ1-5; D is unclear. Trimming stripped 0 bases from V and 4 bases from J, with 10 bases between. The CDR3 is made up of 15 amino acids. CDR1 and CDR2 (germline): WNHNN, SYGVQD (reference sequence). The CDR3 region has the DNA TGCGCCAGCAGTGAGTCGAGGGAAGGTAATCAGCCCCAGCATTTT. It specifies CASSESREGNQPQHF.

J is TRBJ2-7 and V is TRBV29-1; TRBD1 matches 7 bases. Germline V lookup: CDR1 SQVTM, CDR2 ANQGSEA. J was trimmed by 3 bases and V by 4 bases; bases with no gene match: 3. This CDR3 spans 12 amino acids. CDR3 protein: CSVGDRVYEQYF. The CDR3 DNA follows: TGCAGCGTTGGGGACAGAGTCTACGAGCAGTACTTC.

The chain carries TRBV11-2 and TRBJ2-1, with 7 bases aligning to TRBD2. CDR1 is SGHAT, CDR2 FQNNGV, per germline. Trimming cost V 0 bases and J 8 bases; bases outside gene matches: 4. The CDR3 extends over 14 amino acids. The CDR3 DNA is TGTGCCAGCAGCTTAGATCGCGGGGGTGATGAGCAGTTCTTC. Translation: CASSLDRGGDEQFF.

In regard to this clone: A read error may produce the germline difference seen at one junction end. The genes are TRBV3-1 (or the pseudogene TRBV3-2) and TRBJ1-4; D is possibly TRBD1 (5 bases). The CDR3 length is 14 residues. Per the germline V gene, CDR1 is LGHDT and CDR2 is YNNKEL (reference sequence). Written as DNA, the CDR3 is TGTACCAGCAGATCTACCAGGGATGGTGAAAAACTGTTTTTT. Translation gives CTSRSTRDGEKLFF.

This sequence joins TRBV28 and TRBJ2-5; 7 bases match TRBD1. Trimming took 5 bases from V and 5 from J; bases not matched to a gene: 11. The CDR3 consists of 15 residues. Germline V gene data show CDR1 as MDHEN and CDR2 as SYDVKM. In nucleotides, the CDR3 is TGTGCCAGCAGTCCCCCGCCCACACAGGGGGAGACCCAGTACTTC. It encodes CASSPPPTQGETQYF.

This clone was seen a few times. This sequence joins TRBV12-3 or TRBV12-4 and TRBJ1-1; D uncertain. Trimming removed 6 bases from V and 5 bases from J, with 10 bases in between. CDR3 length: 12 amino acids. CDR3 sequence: CASSRHGTEAFF. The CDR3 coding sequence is TGTGCCAGCAGCCGACACGGAACTGAAGCTTTCTTT.

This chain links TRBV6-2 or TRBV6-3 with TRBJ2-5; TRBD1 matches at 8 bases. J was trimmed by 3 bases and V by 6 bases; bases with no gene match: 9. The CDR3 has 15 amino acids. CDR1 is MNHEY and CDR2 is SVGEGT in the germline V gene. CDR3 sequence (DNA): TGTGCCAGCAGCGTCGCAGGACAGGGTGAAGAGACCCAGTACTTC. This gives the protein CASSVAGQGEETQYF.

CDR3 bases: TGCGCCAGCAGCCAAGATGGACAGGACACAGATACGCAGTATTTT. Its protein is CASSQDGQDTDTQYF. This sequence joins TRBV4-1 and TRBJ2-3; 7 nucleotides align to TRBD1. CDR3 length equals 15 residues. The junction had 2 bases not matched to a gene; V was cut back by 0 bases and J by 2 bases. The germline V gene has CDR1 MGHRA and CDR2 YSYEKL.